This T cell receptor (beta chain) was observed in a study of beta chain features in type 1 diabetes. Study conclusions and caveats: All four CD4+ subsets of Type 1 diabetes patients contained TCRB CDR3s that were moderately but significantly shorter.

TCRB transcripts that were expressed got sequenced, as all of the isolated RNA had been reverse transcribed. The data were produced by immunoSEQ multiplex PCR, yet TCRdb's version contains in-frame clones alone and is incomplete. The sample carries approximately 150,000 clones, around 9% recorded once. V lost 5 bases and J lost 2; bases outside the gene matches: 5. This CDR3 contains 14 residues. Germline CDR1 reads SGHTA; CDR2 reads FQGNSA. To note about this clone: Its antigen is not identified.

Sequencing was performed on central memory CD4+ T cells from blood. This rearrangement joins TRBV7-2 to TRBJ2-7; 8 bases are shared with TRBD1. This receptor was taken from a young man with type 1 diabetes. CDR3 amino acids: CASSPRGQAYEQYF. CDR3 bases: TGTGCCAGCAGCCCCAGGGGACAGGCCTACGAGCAGTACTTC.